Presented here are 5 T cell receptor beta chains from one specimen sequenced in a study of shared clonotypes between healthy human individuals. Naive CD8 cells were CD45RO-negative, positively selected for CCR7, excluding terminally differentiated effector memory CD45RA+ cells. Libraries were prepared by immunoSEQ multiplex PCR; TCRdb keeps only in-frame clonotypes and omits some of them. Of 2 million or so clones in the sample, about 95% were seen once. The source material was naive CD8+ T cells sorted from blood. The receptors here all came from a young man in good health.

This sequence joins TRBV9 and TRBJ2-1; 11 bases align to TRBD1. This CDR3 region has 14 residues. Looked up from germline, CDR1 is SGDLS and CDR2 is YYNGEE. Unmatched junction bases numbered 4, after V lost 3 bases and J lost 8 bases. The CDR3 nucleotides are TGTGCCAGCAGCGGGGGACAGGGGGACCATGAGCAGTTCTTC. Amino acids: CASSGGQGDHEQFF.

The CDR3: CASSAPGVYGYTF. The CDR3 DNA is TGTGCCAGCAGCGCACCTGGTGTCTATGGCTACACCTTC. The chain recombines TRBV7-9 with TRBJ1-2, with D unclear. Germline CDR1 and CDR2: SEHNR and FQNEAQ (reference sequence). V lost 5 bases to trimming and J lost 4 bases, with 11 bases between them. CDR3 length: 13 residues.

The genes are TRBV6-5 and TRBJ2-2; the D gene is possibly TRBD1 (7 bases). Deletions cut 8 bases from V and 4 bases from J, with 11 bases between. The length of the CDR3 is 13 residues. Germline V gives CDR1 MNHEY, CDR2 SVGAGI. The CDR3 sequence is CASRGTVTGELFF. In nucleotides, the CDR3 is TGTGCCAGCCGGGGGACAGTCACCGGGGAGCTGTTTTTT.

The chain has TRBV6-4 and TRBJ1-2, with 12 bases fitting TRBD1. V was clipped by 7 bases and J by 6 bases; unmatched bases: 12. Looked up from germline, CDR1 is MRHNA and CDR2 is SNTAGT. CDR3 length: 16 residues. CDR3 nucleotides: TGTGCCAGCAACCAGGGACAGGGGGCCCGAAATGATGGCTACACCTTC. It codes for CASNQGQGARNDGYTF.

The V and J genes are TRBV4-1 and TRBJ1-1, with D perhaps matching TRBD1 (5 bases). CDR3 length: 14 amino acids. The germline V gene has CDR1 MGHRA and CDR2 YSYEKL. The ends were cut back, 1 base at V and 5 bases at J, with 11 bases in the middle. CDR3 in amino acids: CASSQVFGGTEAFF. CDR3 coding DNA: TGCGCCAGCAGCCAAGTATTTGGGGGGACTGAAGCTTTCTTT.